This T cell receptor (beta chain) was documented in a study of T cell clones after liver transplantation. For the study at large: Third-party-reactive TCRbeta sequences from pre-transplant mixed lymphocyte reactions served as antigen-independent comparators. Tolerance: complete withdrawal held at least one year, liver enzymes staying within twice normal.

The protocol was immunoSEQ multiplex PCR, while the TCRdb copy is restricted to in-frame clones and leaves out a portion. The profile covers some 15,000 clones, with 82% appearing a single time and 28% taken by the ten largest. About this clone itself: Its matching antigen is unknown.

In germline, CDR1 is MGHRA, CDR2 YSYEKL. CDR3 length equals 18 residues. Trimming pared 2 bases from V and 0 bases from J, leaving 14 bases between. Findings and limits, study-wide: Graft donor-reactive T cells possibly entered the graft instead of undergoing deletion. Conclusions were preliminary, with small, heterogeneous patient groups.

The chain recombines TRBV4-1 with TRBJ1-6, with a weak D call TRBD1 (6 bases). The sample in question was CD8+ T cells from blood, obtained around 4 years after liver transplant. This receptor was obtained from a human patient who received a liver transplant. The T cells may partly be graft donor cells. In nucleotides, the CDR3 is TGCGCCAGCAGCCAAAGGACAGTGGCCAGCTCCTATAATTCACCCCTCCACTTT. It specifies CASSQRTVASSYNSPLHF.